One sample yielded the 14 T cell receptor beta chains listed below, sequenced in a study of cytomegalovirus exposure and HLA in healthy donors. Researchers ran the PCR with 60 Vbeta and 13 Jbeta primers. TCRdb's copy holds only in-frame clones and misses some; the assay was immunoSEQ multiplex PCR. The sample lists some 130,000 clones, about 78% occurring once. The specimen was PBMCs. The receptors here all came from a man between 50 and 59 years old in good health and CMV-seronegative.

The chain has TRBV7-9 and TRBJ1-5, with D maybe TRBD1 (5 bases). This CDR3 is built from 14 residues. Germline lookup yields CDR1 SEHNR and CDR2 FQNEAQ (reference sequence). V was trimmed by 5 bases and J by 2 bases, leaving 10 bases between them. The CDR3 DNA reads TGTGCCAGCAGCCCAGCGGGGGGCAATCAGCCCCAGCATTTT. Translated: CASSPAGGNQPQHF.

V is TRBV29-1 and J is TRBJ2-5, with TRBD2 identical over 14 bases. Per the germline V gene, CDR1 is SQVTM and CDR2 is ANQGSEA. The CDR3 is 14 residues long. J was trimmed by 5 bases and V by 7 bases; bases with no gene match: 6. The CDR3 is CSAGLAGGTETQYF. The CDR3 DNA follows: TGCAGCGCAGGACTAGCGGGGGGTACGGAGACCCAGTACTTC.

The gene calls are TRBV6-6 and TRBJ2-7; the D gene is possibly TRBD2 (7 bases). Germline loops: CDR1 MNHNY, CDR2 SVGAGI (reference sequence). There are 14 residues in the CDR3. CDR3 protein: CATSIGGARGEKYF. The CDR3 region has the DNA TGTGCTACTTCTATTGGGGGGGCCCGGGGGGAGAAGTACTTC.

V gene TRBV19 combines with J gene TRBJ1-5; D ambiguous. The CDR3 covers 15 residues. Per the germline V gene, CDR1 is LNHDA and CDR2 is SQIVND (reference sequence). The ends were cut back, 3 bases at V and 1 base at J, with 10 bases in the middle. CDR3 amino acids: CASSIGRHSNQPQHF. The CDR3 DNA reads as TGTGCCAGTAGTATCGGCAGACACAGCAATCAGCCCCAGCATTTT.

This clone was recorded a few times. The V call is TRBV5-4, the J call TRBJ1-3; D is undetermined. Germline V gene data show CDR1 as SGHNT and CDR2 as YYREEE (reference sequence). This CDR3 is 15 amino acids long. Trimming shortened V by 3 bases and J by 3 bases, and 13 bases separated the two germline ends. CDR3 nucleotide sequence: TGTGCCAGCAGCTCCCCACAAGATAATGGAAACACCATATATTTT. It translates to CASSSPQDNGNTIYF.

This clone was picked up one time. V and J are TRBV5-1 and TRBJ2-7; TRBD1 agrees at 8 bases. Germline loops: CDR1 SGHRS, CDR2 YFSETQ. J was trimmed by 2 bases and V by 3 bases; bases with no gene match: 7. The CDR3 contains 15 residues. The CDR3 bases are TGCGCCAGCAGCTCAGGACAGGGAAATACCTACGAGCAGTACTTC. It specifies CASSSGQGNTYEQYF.

The V call is TRBV28, the J call TRBJ1-3; D gene ambiguous. Trimming removed 5 bases from V and 0 bases from J, with 5 bases in between. This CDR3 is 13 amino acids long. Per the germline V gene, CDR1 is MDHEN and CDR2 is SYDVKM. This chain's CDR3 is CASSPHSGNTIYF. CDR3 sequence (DNA): TGTGCCAGCAGTCCCCACTCTGGAAACACCATATATTTT.

The chain uses TRBV5-4 and TRBJ2-1; 7 bases agree with TRBD1. V lost 2 bases to trimming and J lost 3 bases; unmatched junction nucleotides: 5. The CDR3 contains 15 residues. The V gene's germline CDR1 is SGHNT and CDR2 YYREEE (reference sequence). Here the CDR3 reads CASSLRQGNYNEQFF. CDR3 DNA: TGTGCCAGCAGCTTAAGACAGGGAAACTACAATGAGCAGTTCTTC.

This chain links TRBV2 with TRBJ2-7; TRBD2 matches 7 bases. V was pared by 6 bases and J by 2 bases, with 16 bases of the junction left unmatched. The CDR3 extends over 17 amino acids. The V gene's germline CDR1 is SNHLY and CDR2 FYNNEI. This chain's CDR3 is CASSPTIWGRETYEQYF. The CDR3 DNA reads as TGTGCCAGCAGCCCCACCATATGGGGGAGGGAGACCTACGAGCAGTACTTC. Supplemented by reference TRBV2 and TRBJ2-7, the full variable domain reads EPEVTQTPSHQVTQMGQEVILRCVPISNHLYFYWYRQILGQKVEFLVSFYNNEISEKSEIFDDQFSVERPDGSNFTLKIRSTKLEDSAMYFCASSPTIWGRETYEQYFGPGTRLTVT.

The count of this clone is one. The V gene is TRBV4-1, the J gene TRBJ1-2, with 7 bases identical to TRBD1. CDR1 is MGHRA, CDR2 YSYEKL, per germline. The CDR3 extends over 15 amino acids. Trimming cost V 3 bases and J 2 bases; bases outside gene matches: 6. The CDR3 nucleotides are TGCGCCAGCAGCCAGACGACAGGGTCCAACTATGGCTACACCTTC. Encoded protein: CASSQTTGSNYGYTF.

The count of this clone is one. The gene calls are TRBV6-5 and TRBJ1-2; 9 nucleotides match TRBD1. The CDR3 length is 13 residues. From germline, CDR1 is MNHEY and CDR2 SVGAGI. With 6 bases clipped from V and 5 bases from J, the junction kept 4 bases outside the gene matches. The DNA of the CDR3 is TGTGCCAGCAGAATAGGACAGGGGTATGGCTACACCTTC. Translation gives CASRIGQGYGYTF.

This clone was observed a handful of times. The chain employs TRBV27 and TRBJ2-7, with TRBD2 matching over 8 bases. The CDR3 consists of 16 residues. The V segment lost 3 bases and the J segment 1 base; nucleotides outside the gene matches: 8. The germline V gene has CDR1 MNHEY and CDR2 SMNVEV (reference sequence). The CDR3 loop is CASSLTRLARSYEQYF. As DNA, the CDR3 is TGTGCCAGCAGTTTGACTAGACTAGCGAGATCCTACGAGCAGTACTTC.

V is TRBV11-1 and J is TRBJ2-7, with 8 bases identical to TRBD1. Germline CDR1 and CDR2: SGHAT and FQDESV (reference sequence). The CDR3 runs 15 residues. Trimming cost V 4 bases and J 0 bases; bases outside gene matches: 5. For the CDR3, the DNA is TGTGCCAGCAGCTATACGGACAGGGCCTCCTACGAGCAGTACTTC. It specifies CASSYTDRASYEQYF.

This clone was observed a few times. This chain connects TRBV11-2 to TRBJ1-2, with 11 positions matching TRBD1. The junction had 7 bases not matched to a gene; V was cut back by 4 bases and J by 9 bases. CDR3 length: 14 amino acids. Germline assignment: CDR1 SGHAT and CDR2 FQNNGV. DNA of the CDR3: TGTGCCAGCAGCTCGGGACAGGGGGTCGGAAGCTACACCTTC. It is translated as CASSSGQGVGSYTF.